Below, 7 T cell receptor beta chains from the same sample are listed, as sequenced in a study of brain T cells in children with intractable seizures. Profiled with immunoSEQ multiplex PCR; TCRdb holds only in-frame clones, not every one. The sample includes about 80,000 clones, around nine tenths of them seen just once. This specimen was peripheral blood, taken at surgery. The source is a girl aged 2-10 years with Rasmussen encephalitis and intractable seizures.

The chain has TRBV15 and TRBJ2-7, with D perhaps matching TRBD2 (5 bases). The CDR3 consists of 14 residues. The V gene lost 3 bases and the J gene lost 0 bases, with 9 bases spanning the gap. In germline, CDR1 is LNHNV, CDR2 YYDKDF (reference sequence). CDR3 nucleotide sequence: TGTGCCACCAGCAGCGGGAAACCCTCCTACGAGCAGTACTTC. Its translation is CATSSGKPSYEQYF. The complete variable domain, with remaining parts taken from reference TRBV15 and TRBJ2-7, reads DAMVIQNPRYQVTQFGKPVTLSCSQTLNHNVMYWYQQKSSQAPKLLFHYYDKDFNNEADTPDNFQSRRPNTSFCFLDIRSPGLGDTAMYLCATSSGKPSYEQYFGPGTRLTVT.

CDR3 sequence: CASSNNRGYYRLLAKNIQYF. The CDR3 DNA sequence: TGTGCCAGCAGCAATAATCGGGGGTATTACCGATTACTAGCCAAAAACATTCAGTACTTC. J is TRBJ2-4 and V is TRBV21-1; TRBD2 was called by the table and not checked on the DNA. TRBV21-1 is described as a pseudogene. The CDR3 contains 20 residues.

The V and J genes are TRBV27 and TRBJ1-6; D gene ambiguous. Looked up from germline, CDR1 is MNHEY and CDR2 is SMNVEV (reference sequence). V was trimmed by 2 bases and J by 11 bases, leaving 13 bases between them. The CDR3 consists of 14 residues. The CDR3: CASSLRELFTPLHF. In DNA, the CDR3 is TGTGCCAGCAGTTTAAGGGAACTTTTTACACCCCTCCACTTT.

The V gene is TRBV6-6, the J gene TRBJ2-1, with TRBD2 matching over 9 bases. CDR1 MNHNY and CDR2 SVGAGI come from the germline V gene (reference sequence). J gave up 5 bases and V 7 bases, and 6 bases lay outside the gene matches. The CDR3 is 14 residues long. This CDR3 reads CASTHRLADNEQFF. In DNA, the CDR3 is TGTGCCAGCACCCACCGACTAGCGGACAATGAGCAGTTCTTC.

The chain combines TRBV3-1 (or the pseudogene TRBV3-2) with TRBJ2-5; a possible D gene is TRBD2 (5 bases). Trimming removed 1 base from V and 2 bases from J, with 14 bases in between. The germline gives CDR1 LGHDT, CDR2 YNNKEL (reference sequence). The CDR3 extends over 16 amino acids. The CDR3 spells CASSQGRIAQQETQYF. Here the CDR3 DNA reads TGTGCCAGCAGCCAAGGGAGAATAGCGCAACAAGAGACCCAGTACTTC.

This rearrangement joins TRBV9 to TRBJ2-2; a possible D gene is TRBD2 (5 bases). This CDR3 is 12 amino acids long. Germline V lookup: CDR1 SGDLS, CDR2 YYNGEE. The germline V and J ends were trimmed by 3 bases and 8 bases, with 8 bases remaining between them. DNA of the CDR3: TGTGCCAGCAGCGGGAGGCCTGGGGAGCTGTTTTTT. This sequence encodes CASSGRPGELFF.

CDR3 bases: TGTGCCAGCAGTGACGCCAGGGGCAATTCACCCCTCCACTTT. This codes for CASSDARGNSPLHF. The chain combines TRBV6-1 with TRBJ1-6; maybe TRBD1 (6 bases). V was pared by 3 bases and J by 7 bases, with 10 bases between. Germline lookup yields CDR1 MNHNS and CDR2 SASEGT. This CDR3 has 14 residues.